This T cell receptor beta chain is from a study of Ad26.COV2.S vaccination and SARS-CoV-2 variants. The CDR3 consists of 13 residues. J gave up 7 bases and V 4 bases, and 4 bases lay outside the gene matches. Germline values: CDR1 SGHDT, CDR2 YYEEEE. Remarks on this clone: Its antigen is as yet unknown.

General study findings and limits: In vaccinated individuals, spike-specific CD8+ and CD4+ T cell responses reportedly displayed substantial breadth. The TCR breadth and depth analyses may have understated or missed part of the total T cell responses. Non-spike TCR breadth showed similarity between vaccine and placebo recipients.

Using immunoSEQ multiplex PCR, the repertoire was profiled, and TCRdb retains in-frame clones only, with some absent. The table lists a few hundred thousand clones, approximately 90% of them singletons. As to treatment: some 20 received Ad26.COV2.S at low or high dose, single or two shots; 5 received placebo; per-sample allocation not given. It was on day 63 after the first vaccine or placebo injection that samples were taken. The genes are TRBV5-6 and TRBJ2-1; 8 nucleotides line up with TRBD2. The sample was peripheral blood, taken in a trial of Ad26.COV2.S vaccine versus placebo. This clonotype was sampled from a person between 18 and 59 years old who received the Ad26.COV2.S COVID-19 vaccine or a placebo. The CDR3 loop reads CASSPGTSNEQFF. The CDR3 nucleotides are TGTGCCAGCAGCCCCGGGACTAGTAATGAGCAGTTCTTC.